What follows are 15 T cell receptor beta chains derived from one specimen sequenced in a study of cytomegalovirus exposure and HLA in healthy donors. The PCR made use of 60 Vbeta and 13 Jbeta primers. Sequenced by immunoSEQ multiplex PCR; TCRdb stores in-frame clones only, minus some. The sample consists of about 45,000 clones, about 85% of them appearing once. Material for sequencing was PBMCs. These receptors were obtained from a woman aged 40 to 50 in good health and CMV-seropositive.

V gene TRBV19 combines with J gene TRBJ2-5; maybe TRBD2 (7 bases). Judging by the DNA end, TRBJ2-7 fits better; the J call may be wrong. CDR1 is LNHDA and CDR2 is SQIVND in the germline V gene (reference sequence). The CDR3 loop spans 15 amino acids. The CDR3 sequence is CASSKNREGAYEQYF. Here the CDR3 DNA reads TGTGCCAGTAGTAAAAACAGGGAGGGAGCCTACGAGCAGTACTTC.

The chain joins TRBV29-1 to TRBJ1-2; D gene unclear. The CDR3 is 12 amino acids. V shed 4 bases and J shed 5 bases, with 11 bases lying between them. CDR1 is SQVTM, CDR2 ANQGSEA, per germline. The DNA of the CDR3 is TGCAGCGTTGGGCCAGAGGGTTATGGCTACACCTTC. Residues: CSVGPEGYGYTF.

The chain combines TRBV5-6 with TRBJ2-6; TRBD1 matches at 7 bases. Unmatched junction bases numbered 6, after V lost 7 bases and J lost 2 bases. The CDR3 sequence is 15 residues long. Germline assignment: CDR1 SGHDT and CDR2 YYEEEE. CDR3 sequence (DNA): TGTGCCAGCGGAATGACAGGGACTGGGGCCAACGTCCTGACTTTC. Its protein is CASGMTGTGANVLTF.

This clone was counted only a few times. This sequence joins TRBV7-2 and TRBJ2-5; 10 bases map to TRBD1. The CDR3 has 17 amino acids. Germline V CDR1 and CDR2: SGHTA, FQGNSA. V was clipped by 5 bases and J by 4 bases; unmatched bases: 13. The CDR3 spells CASSKPAWTGGIETQYF. CDR3 nucleotides: TGTGCCAGCAGCAAACCTGCCTGGACAGGGGGGATAGAGACCCAGTACTTC.

The chain uses TRBV19 and TRBJ2-2; 8 bases are shared with TRBD2. This CDR3 spans 15 amino acids. Looked up from germline, CDR1 is LNHDA and CDR2 is SQIVND (reference sequence). The V gene end was trimmed by 6 bases and the J gene end by 5 bases; junction bases not matched to a gene: 8. The CDR3 reads CASRPGLDLTGELFF. The CDR3 bases are TGTGCCAGTAGACCGGGACTAGACCTTACCGGGGAGCTGTTTTTT. The complete variable domain, with remaining parts taken from reference TRBV19 and TRBJ2-2, reads DGGITQSPKYLFRKEGQNVTLSCEQNLNHDAMYWYRQDPGQGLRLIYYSQIVNDFQKGDIAEGYSVSREKKESFPLTVTSAQKNPTAFYLCASRPGLDLTGELFFGEGSRLTVL.

The chain recombines TRBV5-1 with TRBJ1-2; 7 bases fit TRBD1. This CDR3 has 13 residues. With 5 bases clipped from V and 7 bases from J, the junction kept 8 bases outside the gene matches. Germline assignment: CDR1 SGHRS and CDR2 YFSETQ. The CDR3: CASRGTVESGYTF. CDR3 DNA sequence: TGCGCCAGCAGGGGGACAGTAGAAAGTGGCTACACCTTC.

This chain joins TRBV15 and TRBJ1-4; D is undetermined. CDR1 and CDR2 from the germline V gene are LNHNV and YYDKDF (reference sequence). Trimming left V 1 base short and J 5 bases short, with 11 bases between. CDR3 length equals 15 residues. This CDR3 reads CATSRGANENEKLFF. The CDR3 coding sequence is TGTGCCACCAGCAGAGGCGCCAACGAAAATGAAAAACTGTTTTTT.

Only one count was recorded for this clone. The chain is built from TRBV10-2 and TRBJ2-1, with TRBD2 identical over 13 bases. CDR1 is WSHSY and CDR2 is SAAADI in the germline V gene. V was pared by 8 bases and J by 6 bases, with 4 bases of the junction left unmatched. This CDR3 contains 14 residues. In nucleotides, the CDR3 is TGCGCCAGCTCACTAGCGGGAGGGGGCAATGAGCAGTTCTTC. It encodes CASSLAGGGNEQFF.

This clone was counted between two and nine times. In DNA form, the CDR3 reads TGTGCAAAGGGCCGGGACTGGCCCTACGAGCAGTACTTC. This sequence encodes CAKGRDWPYEQYF. This chain connects TRBV19 to TRBJ2-7; maybe TRBD2 (6 bases). Germline V gene lookup returns CDR1 LNHDA and CDR2 SQIVND (reference sequence). The CDR3 covers 13 residues.

CDR3 nucleotide sequence: TGTGCCAGCAGCCAACCTTTAGGGACTAGCGGGAGGTTGACCCAGTACTTC. Translation: CASSQPLGTSGRLTQYF. This chain uses TRBV14 with TRBJ2-5, with 15 bases fitting TRBD2. This CDR3 has 17 residues. V lost 2 bases to trimming and J lost 7 bases; unmatched junction nucleotides: 8. CDR1 is SGHDN, CDR2 FVKESK, per germline.

CDR3 in amino acids: CASRRDSGYEQYF. CDR3 DNA: TGCGCCAGCCGCCGGGACAGTGGCTACGAGCAGTACTTC. The chain joins TRBV5-1 to TRBJ2-7; 7 bases line up with TRBD1. V shed 7 bases and J 3 bases; nucleotides not matched to a gene: 7. From germline, CDR1 is SGHRS and CDR2 YFSETQ. The CDR3 is made up of 13 amino acids.

This clone appeared once. CDR3 in DNA: TGCGCCAGCAGCTTGAGAGGGGAGGGTCCCTCTAATTCACCCCTCCACTTT. This codes for CASSLRGEGPSNSPLHF. This chain links TRBV5-1 with TRBJ1-6, with a possible D match to TRBD1 (5 bases). V dropped 1 base and J dropped 6 bases, with 17 bases sitting between them. CDR1 and CDR2 (germline): SGHRS, YFSETQ. The CDR3 sequence is 17 residues long. Complete variable domain (other parts from reference TRBV5-1 and TRBJ1-6): KAGVTQTPRYLIKTRGQQVTLSCSPISGHRSVSWYQQTPGQGLQFLFEYFSETQRNKGNFPGRFSGRQFSNSRSEMNVSTLELGDSALYLCASSLRGEGPSNSPLHFGNGTRLTVT.

The chain combines TRBV6-1 with TRBJ2-7, with 7 bases that match TRBD1. CDR3 length equals 14 residues. Germline V CDR1 and CDR2: MNHNS, SASEGT. V lost 4 bases and J lost 0; bases outside the gene matches: 3. The CDR3 sequence: CASSVGGSSYEQYF. CDR3 nucleotide sequence: TGTGCCAGCAGTGTAGGGGGCAGCTCCTACGAGCAGTACTTC.

This chain links TRBV19 with TRBJ1-5, with no clear D. Between the trimmed V and J ends, which lost 4 bases and 2 bases, there was a span of 12 bases. Germline V gives CDR1 LNHDA, CDR2 SQIVND (reference sequence). This CDR3 is 15 amino acids long. As DNA, the CDR3 is TGTGCCAGTAGTAAAACTTCTCGGGGCAATCAGCCCCAGCATTTT. This codes for CASSKTSRGNQPQHF.

The gene calls are TRBV27 and TRBJ1-5; TRBD1 aligns across 12 bases. Germline lookup yields CDR1 MNHEY and CDR2 SMNVEV (reference sequence). Losses at the gene ends were 6 bases for V and 2 bases for J; bases not matched to a gene: 8. The CDR3 loop spans 17 amino acids. The CDR3 nucleotides are TGTGCCAGCAGGGCCGGGACAGGGGGCTCAGGCAATCAGCCCCAGCATTTT. It yields the protein CASRAGTGGSGNQPQHF.